This is a list of T cell receptor beta chains from one sample in a study of monozygotic twins with inflammatory bowel disease. TCRdb re-analyzed the 5' RACE reads; it lists each CDR3 protein once, without DNA. The table for this sample gives roughly 200,000 distinct CDR3 sequences. Material for sequencing was blood. These receptors originate from a human donor with ulcerative colitis or Crohn's disease, or a healthy co-twin of an affected twin (not recorded which). The CDR3 runs from the conserved cysteine through the conserved F or W. Each record gives: V gene, J gene, CDR3 protein.

V: TRBV5-1
J: TRBJ1-1
CDR3: CASRTGVNTEAFF

V: TRBV4-2
J: TRBJ1-2
CDR3: CASSQDGAGSGYGYTF

V: TRBV12-3/TRBV12-4
J: TRBJ1-5
CDR3: CASSSREGLNQPQHF

V: TRBV27
J: TRBJ1-2
CDR3: CASSFRAGEGYTF

V: TRBV4-1
J: TRBJ2-2
CDR3: CASSQDAGASGELFF

V: TRBV5-1
J: TRBJ2-4
CDR3: CASSLNAQALAKNIQYF

V: TRBV9
J: TRBJ1-1
CDR3: CASSVVSGGLTEAFF

V: TRBV12-3/TRBV12-4
J: TRBJ2-3
CDR3: CASSRDRRFTDTQYF

V: TRBV11-2
J: TRBJ2-3
CDR3: CASRPGRTSPDTQYF

V: TRBV3-1
J: TRBJ2-7
CDR3: CASSHFYEQYF

V: TRBV5-1
J: TRBJ2-4
CDR3: CASSPTGTKVDIQYF

V: TRBV12-3/TRBV12-4
J: TRBJ1-2
CDR3: CASWEGYYGYTF

V: TRBV6-6
J: TRBJ1-2
CDR3: CASTPRQDSHGYTF

V: TRBV2
J: TRBJ2-1
CDR3: CASSADRTYEQFF

V: TRBV15
J: TRBJ2-2
CDR3: CATSSQGAPTGELFF

V: TRBV6-1
J: TRBJ1-2
CDR3: CASSVVANYGYTF

V: TRBV19
J: TRBJ1-1
CDR3: CASSQGRGLNTEAFF

V: TRBV7-9
J: TRBJ2-3
CDR3: CASSLARRGRDTQYF

V: TRBV12-3/TRBV12-4
J: TRBJ1-2
CDR3: CASTPGQGTYGYTF

V: TRBV7-8
J: TRBJ2-7
CDR3: CASSNTGYEQYF

V: TRBV10-2
J: TRBJ2-2
CDR3: CASTPTGASPTTGELFF

V: TRBV2
J: TRBJ2-2
CDR3: CASARLAGAGELFF

V: TRBV5-5
J: TRBJ2-7
CDR3: CASSFYARGQGEQYF

V: TRBV12-3/TRBV12-4
J: TRBJ1-4
CDR3: CASSLNQGGFNEKLFF

V: TRBV5-1
J: TRBJ2-5
CDR3: CASSVHQETQYF

V: TRBV10-3
J: TRBJ2-1
CDR3: CAIRASLSYNEQFF

V: TRBV20-1
J: TRBJ1-2
CDR3: CSASPDRVSKGYTF

V: TRBV3-1
J: TRBJ2-2
CDR3: CASSRDWTTGELFF

V: TRBV12-3/TRBV12-4
J: TRBJ1-5
CDR3: CASSSDRVGNQPQHF

V: TRBV7-2
J: TRBJ1-5
CDR3: CASSLVGRQPQHF

V: TRBV7-9
J: TRBJ2-7
CDR3: CASSGKDSLDSYEQYF

V: TRBV5-4
J: TRBJ2-1
CDR3: CASSLESVQAQFF

V: TRBV6-1
J: TRBJ1-5
CDR3: CASSKNKQGLGQPQHF

V: TRBV9
J: TRBJ2-7
CDR3: CASSGGAGASYEQYF

V: TRBV20-1
J: TRBJ2-1
CDR3: CSASGGPPYNEQFF

V: TRBV6-2/TRBV6-3
J: TRBJ1-5
CDR3: CASSYSFRRDRGRGDQPQHF

V: TRBV24-1
J: TRBJ2-1
CDR3: CATRGQGPENEQFF

V: TRBV15
J: TRBJ2-6
CDR3: CATSRGDTNSGANVLTF

V: TRBV25-1
J: TRBJ1-4
CDR3: CASSELVMDEKLFF

V: TRBV10-2
J: TRBJ2-7
CDR3: CASSDPGRGSSYEQYF

V: TRBV5-1
J: TRBJ2-6
CDR3: CASSLAGPSSGANVLTF

V: TRBV12-3/TRBV12-4
J: TRBJ1-2
CDR3: CASSSGTGMGGYTF

V: TRBV7-2
J: TRBJ1-2
CDR3: CASSSRGWGYTF

V: TRBV12-3/TRBV12-4
J: TRBJ2-2
CDR3: CASSFRQGGTGELFF

V: TRBV12-3/TRBV12-4
J: TRBJ2-7
CDR3: CASSRRGSSYEQYF

V: TRBV7-9
J: TRBJ2-7
CDR3: CASAPSGPYYEQYF

V: TRBV12-3/TRBV12-4
J: TRBJ2-3
CDR3: CASSSLTTDTQYF

V: TRBV5-4
J: TRBJ1-1
CDR3: CASSQDVERAEAFF